This T cell receptor (beta chain) was found in a study of beta chain features in type 1 diabetes. This clone has a handful of counts. The antigen is undetermined. What was sequenced were expressed TCRB transcripts, since all of the isolated RNA had been reverse transcribed. Profiled with immunoSEQ multiplex PCR; TCRdb holds only in-frame clones, not every one. Of 600,000 or so clones in the sample, 9.5% to 15% were seen once. Study-level results: Moderately but significantly shorter TCRB CDR3s were found in Type 1 diabetes patients in all four CD4+ subsets.

The CDR3 length is 15 residues. Trimming cost V 3 bases and J 2 bases, with 15 bases left between them. The germline gives CDR1 GTSNPN, CDR2 SVGIG (reference sequence). J is TRBJ2-3 and V is TRBV30, with D possibly matching TRBD1 (5 bases). Sample: naive CD4+ T cells from blood. This TCR came from a young man with type 1 diabetes. CDR3 sequence reads: CAWSPRQTHTDTQYF. CDR3 bases: TGTGCCTGGAGCCCGAGACAGACGCACACAGATACGCAGTATTTT.